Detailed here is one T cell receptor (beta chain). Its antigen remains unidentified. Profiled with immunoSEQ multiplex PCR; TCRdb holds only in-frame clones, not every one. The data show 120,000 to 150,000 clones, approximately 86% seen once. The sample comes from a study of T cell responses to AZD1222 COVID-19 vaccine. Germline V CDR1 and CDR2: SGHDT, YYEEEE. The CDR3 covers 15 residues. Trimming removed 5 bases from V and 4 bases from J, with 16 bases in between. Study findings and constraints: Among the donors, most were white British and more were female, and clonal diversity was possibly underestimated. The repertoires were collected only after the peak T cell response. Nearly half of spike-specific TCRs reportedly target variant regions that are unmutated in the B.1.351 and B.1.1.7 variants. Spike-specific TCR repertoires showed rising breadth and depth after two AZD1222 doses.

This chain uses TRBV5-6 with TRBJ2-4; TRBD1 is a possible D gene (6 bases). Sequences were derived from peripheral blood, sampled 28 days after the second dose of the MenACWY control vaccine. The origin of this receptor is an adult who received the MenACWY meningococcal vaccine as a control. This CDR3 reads CASRSNGGGKNIQYF. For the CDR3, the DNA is TGTGCCAGCAGGTCCAATGGGGGCGGAAAAAACATTCAGTACTTC.